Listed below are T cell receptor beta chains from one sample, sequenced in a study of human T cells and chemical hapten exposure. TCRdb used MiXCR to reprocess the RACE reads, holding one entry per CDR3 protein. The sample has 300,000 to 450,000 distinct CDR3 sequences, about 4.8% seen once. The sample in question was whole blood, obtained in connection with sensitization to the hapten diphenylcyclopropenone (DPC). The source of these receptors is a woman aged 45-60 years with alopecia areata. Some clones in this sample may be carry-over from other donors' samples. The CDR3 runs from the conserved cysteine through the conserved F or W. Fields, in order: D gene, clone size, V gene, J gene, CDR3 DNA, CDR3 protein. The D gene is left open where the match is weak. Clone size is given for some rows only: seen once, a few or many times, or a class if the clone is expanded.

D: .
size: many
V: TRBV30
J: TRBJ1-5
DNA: TGTGCCTGGAATAAAGGAGGAGGGAGCAATCAGCCCCAGCATTTT
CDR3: CAWNKGGGSNQPQHF

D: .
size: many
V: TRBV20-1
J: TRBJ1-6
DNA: TGCAGTGCTAGCCGGGAGATAAAGAGCTCCTATAATTCACCCCTCCACTTT
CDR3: CSASREIKSSYNSPLHF

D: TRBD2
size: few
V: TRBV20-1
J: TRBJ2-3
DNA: TGCAGTGCTAGATCCCCTTTAATTAGCGGGGGTAACACAGATACGCAGTATTTT
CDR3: CSARSPLISGGNTDTQYF

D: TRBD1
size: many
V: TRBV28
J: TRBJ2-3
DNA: TGTGCCAGCAGTTTATCGGGACAGGGAAGCACAGATACGCAGTATTTT
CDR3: CASSLSGQGSTDTQYF

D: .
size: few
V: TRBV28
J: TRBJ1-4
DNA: TGTGCCAGCAGTCCGGGCTCGGGACCGCTTAATGAAAAACTGTTTTTT
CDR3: CASSPGSGPLNEKLFF

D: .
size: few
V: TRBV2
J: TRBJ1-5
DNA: TGTGCCAGCACTATGGTTTATAGCAATCAGCCCCAGCATTTT
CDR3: CASTMVYSNQPQHF

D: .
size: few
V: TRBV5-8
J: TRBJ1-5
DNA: TGTGCCAGCAGCTTGGACCAGCTTTATAGCAATCAGCCCCAGCATTTT
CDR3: CASSLDQLYSNQPQHF

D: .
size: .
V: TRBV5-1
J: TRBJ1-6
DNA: TGCGCCAGCAGGGTACCGTCTGATAATTCACCCCTCCACTTT
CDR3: CASRVPSDNSPLHF

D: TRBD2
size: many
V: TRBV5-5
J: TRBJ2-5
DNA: TGTGCCAGCAGCCGCATAGCGGGAGGGCCGACGGAGACCCAGTACTTC
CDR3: CASSRIAGGPTETQYF

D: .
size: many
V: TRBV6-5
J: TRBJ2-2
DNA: TGTGCCAGCAGTTACTCGGGCGCGGCTGCAACGAACACCGGGGAGCTGTTTTTT
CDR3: CASSYSGAAATNTGELFF

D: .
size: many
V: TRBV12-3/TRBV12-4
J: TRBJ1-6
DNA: TGTGCCAGCAGTTTGAGGCTAGATTCACCCCTCCACTTT
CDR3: CASSLRLDSPLHF

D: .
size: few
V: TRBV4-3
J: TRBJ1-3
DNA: TGCGCCAGCAGCCAAGCCACTGGTGGTATAGGTGGAAACACCATATATTTT
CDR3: CASSQATGGIGGNTIYF

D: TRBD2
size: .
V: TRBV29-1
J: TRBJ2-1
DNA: TGCAGCGCGGAGGGCGGGAGACTCTACAATGAGCAGTTCTTC
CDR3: CSAEGGRLYNEQFF

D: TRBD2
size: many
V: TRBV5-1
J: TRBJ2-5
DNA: TGCGCCAGCAGCTTGGGGCCTAGCGGGGAAGAGACCCAGTACTTC
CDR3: CASSLGPSGEETQYF

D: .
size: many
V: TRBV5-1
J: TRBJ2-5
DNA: TGCGCCAGCAGTTCCACACCTTCCGAGACCCAGTACTTC
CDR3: CASSSTPSETQYF

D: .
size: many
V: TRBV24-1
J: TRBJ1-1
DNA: TGTGCCACCAGTGGCGCCAGGGACACTGAAGCTTTCTTT
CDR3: CATSGARDTEAFF

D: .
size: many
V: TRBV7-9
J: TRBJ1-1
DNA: TGTGCCAGCAGCTTTACCCACGACACTGAAGCTTTCTTT
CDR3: CASSFTHDTEAFF

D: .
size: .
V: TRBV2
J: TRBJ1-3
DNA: TGTGCCAGCAGGGGGACGACCTATGGAAACACCATATATTTT
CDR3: CASRGTTYGNTIYF

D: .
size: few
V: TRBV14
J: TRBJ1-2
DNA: TGTGCCAGCAGCCCGGCCGGGGGCAGCTATGGCTACACCTTC
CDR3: CASSPAGGSYGYTF

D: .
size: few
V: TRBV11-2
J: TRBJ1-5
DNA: TGTGCCAGCAGCCCAAGCGCGGCAGGCAATCAGCCCCAGCATTTT
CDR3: CASSPSAAGNQPQHF

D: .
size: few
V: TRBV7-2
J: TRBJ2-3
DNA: TGTGCCAGCAGCCCTACGTTCGCCGCAGATACGCAGTATTTT
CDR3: CASSPTFAADTQYF

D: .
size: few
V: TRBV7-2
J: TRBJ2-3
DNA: TGTGCCAGCAGCTTACTCAAACCGGGGACAGATACGCAGTATTTT
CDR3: CASSLLKPGTDTQYF

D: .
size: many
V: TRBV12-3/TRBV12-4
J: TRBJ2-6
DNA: TGTGCCAGCAGTTTGGGGATCGTTGATCACCCCATCTCTGGGGCCAACGTCCTGACTTTC
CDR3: CASSLGIVDHPISGANVLTF

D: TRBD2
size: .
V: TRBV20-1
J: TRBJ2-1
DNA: TGCAGTGCTAGCCAACCTCCGGGAGGTGAGCAGTTCTTC
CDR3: CSASQPPGGEQFF

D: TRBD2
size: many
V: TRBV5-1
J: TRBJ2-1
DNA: TGCGCCAGCAGCTTGCTAGCGGGAGGGCCTTATATTTACAATGAGCAGTTCTTC
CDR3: CASSLLAGGPYIYNEQFF

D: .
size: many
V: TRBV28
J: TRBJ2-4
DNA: TGTGCCAGCAGTTTAGGGGCTAGGAACATTCAGTACTTC
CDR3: CASSLGARNIQYF

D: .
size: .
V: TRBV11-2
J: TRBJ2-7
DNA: TGTGCCAGCAGCTTAGTCTCCGGGACCCCACCTACCTACGAGCAGTACTTC
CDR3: CASSLVSGTPPTYEQYF

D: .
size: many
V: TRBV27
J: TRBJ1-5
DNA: TGTGCCAGCAGTTTATCGGGGGTATGGGGCAATCAGCCCCAGCATTTT
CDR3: CASSLSGVWGNQPQHF

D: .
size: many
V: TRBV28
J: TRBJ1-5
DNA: TGTGCCAGCAGTTTGCTGGGGACTCAGCCCCAGCATTTT
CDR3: CASSLLGTQPQHF

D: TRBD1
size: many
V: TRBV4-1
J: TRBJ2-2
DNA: TGCGCCAGCAGCCAACAACAGGGGTTGGCCGGGGAGCTGTTTTTT
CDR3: CASSQQQGLAGELFF

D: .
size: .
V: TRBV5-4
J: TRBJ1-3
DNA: TGTGCCAGCAGCTTGCAGGGCGCTAGAAACACCATATATTTT
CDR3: CASSLQGARNTIYF

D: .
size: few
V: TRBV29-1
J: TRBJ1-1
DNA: TGCAGCGTTGATATGACAGTGGATGACACTGAAGCTTTCTTT
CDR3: CSVDMTVDDTEAFF

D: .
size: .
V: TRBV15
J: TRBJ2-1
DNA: TGTGCCACCAGCAGAGATCTATCACATGAGCAGTTCTTC
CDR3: CATSRDLSHEQFF